This T cell receptor (beta chain) was profiled in a study of cytomegalovirus exposure and HLA in healthy donors. Primers included in the PCR were 60 Vbeta and 13 Jbeta primers. Here immunoSEQ multiplex PCR was the method, and the copy in TCRdb shows in-frame clones only, minus some. The sample has some 170,000 clones; 82% are singletons. The CDR3 runs to 13 residues. Germline V gene sequence: CDR1 SGHRS, CDR2 YFSETQ. The V and J ends lost 3 bases and 12 bases, in that order; junction bases with no gene match: 9. The source material was PBMCs. The rearrangement links TRBV5-1 to TRBJ2-4, with TRBD1 matching 7 bases. The receptor comes from a man over 45 in good health and CMV-seropositive. CDR3 in DNA: TGCGCCAGCAGCTCAGGTGGGACAGAAACTCAGTACTTC. Translating gives CASSSGGTETQYF.